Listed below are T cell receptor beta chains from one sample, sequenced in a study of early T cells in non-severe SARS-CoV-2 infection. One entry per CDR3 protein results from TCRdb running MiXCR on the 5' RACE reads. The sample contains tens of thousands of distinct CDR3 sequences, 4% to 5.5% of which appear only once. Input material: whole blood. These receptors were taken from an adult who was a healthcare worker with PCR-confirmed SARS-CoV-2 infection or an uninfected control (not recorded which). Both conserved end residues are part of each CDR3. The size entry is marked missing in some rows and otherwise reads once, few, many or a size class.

CASSLFEEQFF	TRBV7-9	.	TRBJ2-1
CASSPDWTTEAFF	TRBV18	many	TRBJ1-1
CAWSVRKGTEQYF	TRBV30	few	TRBJ2-7
CASSQRRTNEKLFF	TRBV7-9	few	TRBJ1-4
CASSLDLNYGYTF	TRBV7-8	.	TRBJ1-2
CASSRLGLAGANTGELFF	TRBV27	many	TRBJ2-2
CASSQGIQDEAFF	TRBV3-1	many	TRBJ1-1
CASSLAGSGNEQFF	TRBV7-9	.	TRBJ2-1
CASSPVRVGATDTQYF	TRBV18	.	TRBJ2-3
CASSSEGFYGYTF	TRBV2	many	TRBJ1-2
CASRGQGYSPLHF	TRBV7-9	few	TRBJ1-6
CSVEPPGGFTDTQYF	TRBV29-1	many	TRBJ2-3
CASSAVDRVTEAFF	TRBV6-1	.	TRBJ1-1
CASRGQGNTEAFF	TRBV11-2	many	TRBJ1-1
CASSVGLAGYEQYF	TRBV25-1	.	TRBJ2-7
CASSLGTEQFF	TRBV7-6	many	TRBJ2-1
CAISDLAGPEFKGYEQYF	TRBV10-3	many	TRBJ2-7
CATSREWDRRYNEQFF	TRBV15	few	TRBJ2-1
CASRTGVSSENTIYF	TRBV6-1	few	TRBJ1-3
CASSDRTGDLYNEQFF	TRBV7-3	many	TRBJ2-1
CASSLEAQSNNEQFF	TRBV5-1	.	TRBJ2-1
CASSPVGRLWTGELFF	TRBV11-2	few	TRBJ2-2
CASSFKGEETQYF	TRBV5-5	many	TRBJ2-5
CASSHEITGTYEQYF	TRBV12-3/TRBV12-4	many	TRBJ2-7
CASSKTGRQPQHF	TRBV12-3/TRBV12-4	many	TRBJ1-5
CASSRAGNNEQFF	TRBV10-1	many	TRBJ2-1
CASSSSPGTGNTEAFF	TRBV5-1	many	TRBJ1-1
CASSLVAGLAGAGEQYF	TRBV7-9	few	TRBJ2-7
CASSLRQAVNTEAFF	TRBV7-2	.	TRBJ1-1
CSARVLAAYNEQFF	TRBV20-1	medium-sized	TRBJ2-1